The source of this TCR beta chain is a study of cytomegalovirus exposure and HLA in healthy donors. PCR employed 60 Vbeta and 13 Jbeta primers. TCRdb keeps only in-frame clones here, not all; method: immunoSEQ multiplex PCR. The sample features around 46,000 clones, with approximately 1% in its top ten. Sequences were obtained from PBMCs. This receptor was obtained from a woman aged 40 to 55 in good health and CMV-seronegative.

CDR3 in amino acids: CASSQLGTSANNEQFF. CDR3 sequence (DNA): TGTGCCAGCAGCCAACTCGGGACTAGCGCCAACAATGAGCAGTTCTTC. V usage is TRBV4-2 and J usage is TRBJ2-1, with 10 nucleotides matching TRBD2. The V and J ends lost 2 bases and 5 bases, in that order; junction bases with no gene match: 6. The CDR3 spans 16 residues. Germline V lookup: CDR1 LGHNA, CDR2 YNFKEQ.